These 20 T cell receptor beta chains originate from one sample sequenced in a study of T cell responses to AZD1222 COVID-19 vaccine. The protocol was immunoSEQ multiplex PCR, while the TCRdb copy is restricted to in-frame clones and leaves out a portion. The repertoire includes some 69,000 clones, under 90% of them detected once, and roughly 13% sits in the top ten. The specimen was peripheral blood, collected 28 days after the second AZD1222 dose. The receptors here all came from an adult who received the AZD1222 COVID-19 vaccine.

This chain joins TRBV5-1 and TRBJ1-6; D uncertain. The CDR3 is 17 residues long. CDR1 and CDR2 from the germline V gene are SGHRS and YFSETQ. Trimming removed 0 bases at V and 7 bases at J, with 17 bases between. CDR3 DNA sequence: TGCGCCAGCAGCTTGGTACCCTCGGGCCGAGAGAATTCACCCCTCCACTTT. The encoded protein is CASSLVPSGRENSPLHF.

In DNA form, the CDR3 reads TGTGCCAGCACTCCCTCGGGACTTAGGGCCTACGAGCAGTACTTC. Protein sequence: CASTPSGLRAYEQYF. The chain is built from TRBV7-9 and TRBJ2-7; possible D gene TRBD2, 6 bases. Germline V gene data show CDR1 as SEHNR and CDR2 as FQNEAQ (reference sequence). The V gene lost 7 bases and the J gene lost 2 bases, with 18 bases spanning the gap. The CDR3 runs to 15 residues.

The chain combines TRBV6-1 with TRBJ1-6, with D tentatively TRBD1 (5 bases). The CDR3 totals 15 residues. The germline gives CDR1 MNHNS, CDR2 SASEGT. Trimming shortened V by 0 bases and J by 6 bases, and 9 bases separated the two germline ends. The CDR3 nucleotides are TGTGCCAGCAGTGAAGCGGTCGGGGGTAATTCACCCCTCCACTTT. It translates to CASSEAVGGNSPLHF.

DNA of the CDR3: TGTGCCAGCCAATCTAGAGACAGCTACGAGCAGTACTTC. Its protein product is CASQSRDSYEQYF. The chain carries TRBV14 and TRBJ2-7, with D perhaps TRBD1 (5 bases). V gave up 8 bases and J gave up 3 bases, with 14 bases separating them. CDR1 is SGHDN and CDR2 is FVKESK in the germline V gene. The CDR3 extends over 13 amino acids.

The J gene is TRBJ1-2, the V gene TRBV29-1, with 7 nucleotides matching TRBD1. Losses at the gene ends were 7 bases for V and 2 bases for J; bases not matched to a gene: 13. CDR3 size: 15 residues. Germline lookup yields CDR1 SQVTM and CDR2 ANQGSEA. The CDR3 nucleotides read TGCAGCGCTCGGAACACTGGGACAGTAAACTATGGCTACACCTTC. Translating gives CSARNTGTVNYGYTF.

The J gene is TRBJ1-4, the V gene TRBV7-9, with unresolved D. Looked up from germline, CDR1 is SEHNR and CDR2 is FQNEAQ (reference sequence). Trimming pared 2 bases from V and 7 bases from J, leaving 17 bases between. This CDR3 comprises 16 residues. As DNA, the CDR3 is TGTGCCAGCAGCTTAAACCCCCTTCAAGGCGGTGAAAAACTGTTTTTT. Its protein product is CASSLNPLQGGEKLFF.

The chain links TRBV27 to TRBJ2-2; D not certain. Trimming left V 6 bases short and J 2 bases short, with 7 bases between. Germline V gene lookup returns CDR1 MNHEY and CDR2 SMNVEV (reference sequence). The CDR3 covers 13 residues. The CDR3 sequence: CASRAPNTGELFF. The CDR3 DNA reads TGTGCCAGCAGGGCCCCAAACACCGGGGAGCTGTTTTTT.

The V and J genes are TRBV18 and TRBJ2-5; D uncertain. V was trimmed by 8 bases and J by 5 bases, leaving 15 bases between them. The CDR3 totals 13 residues. Germline CDR1 KGHSH, CDR2 LQKENI. The CDR3 reads CASRDSTWETQYF. CDR3 sequence (DNA): TGTGCCAGCCGAGACTCAACCTGGGAGACCCAGTACTTC.

This chain connects TRBV6-4 to TRBJ1-6; a possible D gene is TRBD1 (6 bases). The V end was cut by 4 bases, the J end by 5 bases, with 12 bases between. The CDR3 runs 15 residues. Germline CDR1 is MRHNA and CDR2 is SNTAGT. CDR3 nucleotide sequence: TGTGCCAGCAGTGTCAGAGCAGGGGATAATTCACCCCTCCACTTT. Protein: CASSVRAGDNSPLHF.

This clone came up once. The CDR3: CASSQDSARADRAINEQFF. The CDR3 DNA reads as TGCGCCAGCAGCCAAGATTCAGCGCGCGCGGACAGGGCGATCAATGAGCAGTTCTTC. The rearrangement joins TRBV4-3 to TRBJ2-1, with 8 bases fitting TRBD1. CDR3 length: 19 residues. Germline trimming cut 0 bases from V and 6 bases from J; bases unmatched to any gene: 16. Germline CDR1 LGHNA, CDR2 YSLEER.

J is TRBJ1-4 and V is TRBV30; maybe TRBD1 (6 bases). This CDR3 comprises 14 residues. CDR1 and CDR2 from the germline V gene are GTSNPN and SVGIG (reference sequence). V lost 3 bases and J lost 5, with 13 bases in between. The CDR3: CAWRAGEWNEKLFF. The CDR3 bases are TGTGCCTGGAGAGCAGGGGAGTGGAATGAAAAACTGTTTTTT.

This clone was counted ten times or more. The chain links TRBV6-4 to TRBJ2-1; perhaps TRBD1 as D (5 bases). V was cut by 2 bases and J by 6 bases, with 8 bases left in between. CDR3 length: 13 amino acids. Germline V gives CDR1 MRHNA, CDR2 SNTAGT. The CDR3 coding sequence is TGTGCCAGCAGTGACGGAGACAGCAATGAGCAGTTCTTC. Translating it yields CASSDGDSNEQFF.

CDR3 residues: CASSLDQNQPQHF. In nucleotides, the CDR3 is TGCGCCAGCAGCTTGGACCAGAATCAGCCCCAGCATTTT. V usage is TRBV5-1 and J usage is TRBJ1-5; D is unclear. Between the trimmed V and J ends, which lost 0 bases and 4 bases, there was a span of 5 bases. Germline V gene data show CDR1 as SGHRS and CDR2 as YFSETQ. The CDR3 extends over 13 amino acids.

The chain employs TRBV6-2 or TRBV6-3 and TRBJ1-5, with 7 bases fitting TRBD1. Germline loops: CDR1 MNHEY, CDR2 SVGEGT. CDR3 length: 15 amino acids. V was clipped by 5 bases and J by 2 bases; unmatched bases: 6. The CDR3 nucleotides are TGTGCCAGCAGTGGTACAGGGGCGGGCAATCAGCCCCAGCATTTT. It yields the protein CASSGTGAGNQPQHF.

The chain is built from TRBV19 and TRBJ2-1; 12 bases agree with TRBD2. V trimming: 5 bases; J trimming: 5 bases; junction bases outside the gene matches: 4. Germline V gene data show CDR1 as LNHDA and CDR2 as SQIVND (reference sequence). The CDR3 loop spans 15 amino acids. The CDR3 here is CASSPLAGGHNEQFF. The CDR3 DNA is TGTGCCAGTAGTCCCCTAGCGGGGGGGCACAATGAGCAGTTCTTC.

The gene calls are TRBV3-1 (or the pseudogene TRBV3-2) and TRBJ1-1; D might be TRBD1 (6 bases). Trimming stripped 0 bases from V and 1 base from J, with 6 bases between. CDR3 length equals 14 residues. The germline gives CDR1 LGHDT, CDR2 YNNKEL (reference sequence). CDR3 protein: CASSQEGGNTEAFF. Here the CDR3 DNA reads TGTGCCAGCAGCCAAGAAGGGGGGAACACTGAAGCTTTCTTT.

The V call is TRBV19, the J call TRBJ1-4; D perhaps matches TRBD1 (6 bases). This CDR3 comprises 17 residues. Trimming removed 3 bases at V and 0 bases at J, with 14 bases between. CDR1 is LNHDA, CDR2 SQIVND, per germline (reference sequence). In DNA form, the CDR3 reads TGTGCCAGTAGTATTGATAGCAGGGGCTCAACTAATGAAAAACTGTTTTTT. Encoded protein: CASSIDSRGSTNEKLFF.

The chain couples TRBV30 to TRBJ2-3, with D possibly matching TRBD1 (6 bases). CDR3 size: 14 residues. The germline CDR1 and CDR2 sequences are GTSNPN and SVGIG (reference sequence). V gave up 0 bases and J gave up 2 bases, with 9 bases separating them. For the CDR3, the DNA is TGTGCCTGGAGTGTCCCAGGGGCCACAGATACGCAGTATTTT. It is translated as CAWSVPGATDTQYF.

The V call is TRBV9, the J call TRBJ1-3; tentative D call: TRBD1 (6 bases). Germline V gene data show CDR1 as SGDLS and CDR2 as YYNGEE. This CDR3 region has 16 residues. V lost 7 bases, J lost 1 base, and 18 bases lay in between. The CDR3 nucleotides are TGTGCCAGCGATCCGAACGGGGGGCTTTCTGGAAACACCATATATTTT. Translated: CASDPNGGLSGNTIYF.

The chain has TRBV5-1 and TRBJ1-2, with 10 bases matching TRBD1. The CDR3 loop spans 17 amino acids. V shed 3 bases, J shed 4 bases, and the junction held 12 bases outside the gene matches. The germline V gene encodes CDR1 SGHRS and CDR2 YFSETQ. CDR3 nucleotide sequence: TGCGCCAGCAGCTCCATGAGGGGGGACAGGGGAAGCTATGGCTACACCTTC. Amino acid sequence: CASSSMRGDRGSYGYTF.